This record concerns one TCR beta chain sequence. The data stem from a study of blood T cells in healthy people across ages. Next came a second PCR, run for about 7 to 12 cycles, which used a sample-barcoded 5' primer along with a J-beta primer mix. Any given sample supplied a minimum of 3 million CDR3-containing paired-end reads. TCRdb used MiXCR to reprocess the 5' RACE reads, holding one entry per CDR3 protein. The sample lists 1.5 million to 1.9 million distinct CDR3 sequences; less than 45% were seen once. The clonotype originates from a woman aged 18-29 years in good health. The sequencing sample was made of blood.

In DNA form, the CDR3 reads TGCGCCAGCAGCCAAGATTGGGGGACAGGGGGCGAGCAGTACTTC. Protein: CASSQDWGTGGEQYF. J is TRBJ2-7 and V is TRBV4-3, with TRBD1 identical over 11 bases. This CDR3 has 15 residues. Germline CDR1 and CDR2: LGHNA and YSLEER. After removal of 0 bases from V and 6 bases from J, the junction contained 4 bases not matched to a gene.